The clone carrying this T cell receptor (beta chain) was counted only a few times. Its matching antigen is unknown. The record originates from a study of T-cell memory formation after mild COVID-19. About the research overall: TCR clusters showed largely donor specificity.

Findings and caveats of the study: Some clones that responded turned up in pre-infection memory, which suggests that cross-reactive memory joined in.

The germline V gene has CDR1 SQVTM and CDR2 ANQGSEA. The length of the CDR3 is 16 residues. V dropped 1 base and J dropped 7; count of bases not matched to a gene: 11. TCR alpha and TCR beta cDNA libraries carrying sample barcodes and UMIs were produced by 5'RACE using constant-segment primers. TCRdb re-analysed the 5' RACE reads in MiXCR, keeping a single row per CDR3 protein. This sample has tens of thousands of distinct CDR3 sequences, with over 15% found just once. The sequence was collected from an adult woman who had mild COVID-19 (a few samples of this study predate the infection). Cell type and time point are not known. V is TRBV29-1 and J is TRBJ2-1, with TRBD2 matching over 9 bases. Sample: PBMCs or a T cell subset sorted from them (not recorded which). The CDR3 coding sequence is TGCAGCGTTGAAGGCAGGCGGGAGGGCCGTTGGAATGAGCAGTTCTTC. Amino acids: CSVEGRREGRWNEQFF.